This T cell receptor (beta chain) was obtained from a study of blood T cell repertoires in COVID-19. Germline V lookup: CDR1 SGDLS, CDR2 YYNGEE. This CDR3 has 14 amino acids. Germline trimming cut 0 bases from V and 3 bases from J; bases unmatched to any gene: 1. Original analysis: Estimation of nucleated cell counts relied on the amplification of reference gene primers. Sequencing used immunoSEQ multiplex PCR; TCRdb keeps in-frame clones, though not all of them. That table gives V, J and clone size, and the DNA gave D and trimming. Here the sample spans roughly 90,000 clones, approximately 80% being singletons.

The sequencing sample was made of peripheral blood. V and J are TRBV9 and TRBJ2-3; 7 bases are shared with TRBD2. The receptor was derived from a woman over 75 with active or convalescent COVID-19. CDR3 protein: CASSVVGGTDTQYF. Written as DNA, the CDR3 is TGTGCCAGCAGCGTAGTGGGAGGGACAGATACGCAGTATTTT.